This entry lists 5 T cell receptor beta chains sequenced from one sample in a study of CD8 T cells in ankylosing spondylitis. TCRdb re-derived calls from the 5' RACE reads in MiXCR, one entry per CDR3 protein. Among 150,000 to 200,000 distinct CDR3 sequences listed, approximately 10% were seen once. What was sequenced was blood, either unsorted or a sorted T cell fraction (not recorded which). These receptors were taken from a male donor with ankylosing spondylitis or in good health (not recorded which).

CDR3 bases: TGTGCCAGCAGCTCAAGGACAGGGATCGTCTCTGGGGCCAACGTCCTGACTTTC. Its protein product is CASSSRTGIVSGANVLTF. This rearrangement joins TRBV5-5 to TRBJ2-6; 8 bases agree with TRBD1. The CDR3 consists of 18 residues. J gave up 0 bases and V 3 bases, and 8 bases lay outside the gene matches. Germline CDR1 and CDR2: SGHKS and YYEKEE (reference sequence).

This clonotype is labeled large. The V and J genes are TRBV13 and TRBJ1-4; D perhaps matches TRBD1 (6 bases). Germline CDR1 is PRHDT and CDR2 is FYEKMQ (reference sequence). CDR3 length: 18 amino acids. The V end lost 3 bases, the J end lost 3 bases, and 20 bases lay between the germline ends. In DNA form, the CDR3 reads TGTGCCAGCAGCTTTAATCTCGAAGGGGGTCTTGCTAATGAAAAACTGTTTTTT. Translating gives CASSFNLEGGLANEKLFF.

The chain uses TRBV28 and TRBJ2-5; the match to TRBD2 covers 16 bases. V trimming: 5 bases; J trimming: 5 bases; junction bases outside the gene matches: 8. The length of the CDR3 is 17 residues. Germline V gene sequence: CDR1 MDHEN, CDR2 SYDVKM. The CDR3 DNA reads TGTGCCAGCAGTCCCGGGACTAGCGGGGGGGCCCCGGAGACCCAGTACTTC. Amino acids: CASSPGTSGGAPETQYF.

The V and J genes are TRBV11-2 and TRBJ2-1; D gene unclear. Germline loops: CDR1 SGHAT, CDR2 FQNNGV. The CDR3 sequence is 14 residues long. Trimming pared 7 bases from V and 1 base from J, leaving 11 bases between. The CDR3 DNA is TGTGCCAGCAACACCGATTTGTCCTACAATGAGCAGTTCTTC. This translates into CASNTDLSYNEQFF.

This clonotype was observed at least ten times. The V call is TRBV5-1, the J call TRBJ2-7; D remains ambiguous. CDR3 length equals 13 residues. The germline V gene has CDR1 SGHRS and CDR2 YFSETQ. Trimming left V 0 bases short and J 0 bases short, with 4 bases between. CDR3 in amino acids: CASSLEHSYEQYF. For the CDR3, the DNA is TGCGCCAGCAGCTTGGAGCACTCCTACGAGCAGTACTTC.